Listed below are T cell receptor beta chains from one sample, sequenced in a study of TIL therapy for anti-PD-1-resistant metastatic lung cancer. Sequencing used immunoSEQ multiplex PCR; TCRdb keeps in-frame clones, though not all of them. The sample yields approximately 97,000 clones, just over 65% seen once. This sample comprised tumor tissue, obtained at baseline. The source of these receptors is a person between 25 and 80 years old with non-small cell lung cancer. The CDR3 runs from the conserved cysteine through the conserved F or W. D genes are given only for firm matches. Not all rows give a size; the values are once, few, many and, for expanded clones, a class.

CDR3aa	CDR3nt	v_gene	abundance	d_gene	j_gene
CASLGLAATGELFF	TGTGCCAGCCTGGGACTAGCGGCCACCGGGGAGCTGTTTTTT	TRBV28	-	TRBD2	TRBJ2-2
CASSLAPGLAGSDETQYF	TGTGCCAGCAGCTTAGCGCCGGGACTAGCGGGATCAGACGAGACCCAGTACTTC	TRBV7-2	-	TRBD2	TRBJ2-5
CASSFGRTGQLSYEQYF	TGCGCCAGCAGCTTTGGGCGCACGGGACAGCTCTCCTACGAGCAGTACTTC	TRBV5-1	many	TRBD1	TRBJ2-7
CASSPRQIYNEQFF	TGTGCCAGCAGCCCGAGACAGATCTACAATGAGCAGTTCTTC	TRBV11-1	-	-	TRBJ2-1
CASSLRDSSTDTQYF	TGCGCCAGCAGCTTGCGGGACAGTAGCACAGATACGCAGTATTTT	TRBV5-1	-	TRBD1	TRBJ2-3
CASSIIYRDQRGYTF	TGTGCCAGTAGTATCATTTACCGGGATCAGCGCGGCTACACCTTC	TRBV19	-	-	TRBJ1-2
CASSEGEGSTDTQYF	TGTGCCAGCAGCGAAGGGGAGGGAAGCACAGATACGCAGTATTTT	TRBV2	-	TRBD2	TRBJ2-3
CASSRDRGDEQYF	TGTGCCAGTAGCCGGGACAGGGGCGACGAGCAGTACTTC	TRBV19	-	TRBD1	TRBJ2-7
CASSLGQGAFGANVLTF	TGTGCCAGCAGCTTGGGGCAAGGGGCATTTGGGGCCAACGTCCTGACTTTC	TRBV7-6	-	-	TRBJ2-6
CASRGARDVNF	TGTGCCAGCAGGGGGGCCCGGGACGTGAACTTC	TRBV2	-	-	TRBJ2-7
CASSPSGTQNTEAFF	TGTGCCAGCAGCCCATCCGGGACACAGAACACTGAAGCTTTCTTT	TRBV11-2	-	-	TRBJ1-1
CSVGHSTGELFF	TGCAGCGTTGGACATAGCACCGGGGAGCTGTTTTTT	TRBV29-1	many	-	TRBJ2-2
CASSLGPQETQYF	TGTGCCAGCAGCTTGGGCCCGCAAGAGACCCAGTACTTC	TRBV5-4	few	-	TRBJ2-5
CASTPTGDEQYF	TGTGCCAGCACTCCGACAGGGGACGAGCAGTACTTC	TRBV6-4	-	TRBD1	TRBJ2-7
CASSKKRESYNEQFF	TGTGCCAGTAGTAAGAAGCGGGAGTCCTACAATGAGCAGTTCTTC	TRBV19	-	TRBD2	TRBJ2-1
CASSLARIRLAGNTIYF	TGTGCCAGCAGTTTAGCCCGGATCCGGTTGGCTGGAAACACCATATATTTT	TRBV28	-	-	TRBJ1-3
CASSLGAGKAFF	TGTGCCAGCAGCTTAGGAGCAGGGAAAGCTTTCTTT	TRBV7-9	-	-	TRBJ1-1
CASRSLQTGGSYQPQHF	TGTGCCAGCAGATCCCTTCAGACAGGCGGGAGCTATCAGCCCCAGCATTTT	TRBV27	-	-	TRBJ1-5
CSVDGESSYNEQFF	TGCAGCGTTGATGGGGAGAGCTCCTACAATGAGCAGTTCTTC	TRBV29-1	-	-	TRBJ2-1
CASSPRGDNEQFF	TGTGCCAGCTCACCTCGGGGGGACAATGAGCAGTTCTTC	TRBV18	few	TRBD2	TRBJ2-1
CASSPDSTKLEAFF	TGTGCCAGCAGCCCCGACAGCACGAAGCTTGAAGCTTTCTTT	TRBV14	-	-	TRBJ1-1
CASSRDIYQPQHF	TGTGCCAGCAGCCGGGACATCTATCAGCCCCAGCATTTT	TRBV7-2	-	-	TRBJ1-5
CASSLNADTQYF	TGCGCCAGCAGCTTGAACGCAGATACGCAGTATTTT	TRBV5-1	-	-	TRBJ2-3
CASRGLAGPQETQYF	TGTGCCAGTAGGGGACTAGCGGGGCCCCAAGAGACCCAGTACTTC	TRBV19	few	TRBD2	TRBJ2-5
CASSFGLAGTDTQYF	TGTGCCAGCAGCTTTGGACTAGCGGGGACAGATACGCAGTATTTT	TRBV9	-	TRBD2	TRBJ2-3
CATSEGPTSSYEQYF	TGTGCCACCAGTGAGGGTCCAACCAGCTCCTACGAGCAGTACTTC	TRBV24-1	-	-	TRBJ2-7
CASSSAYGTPKAYEQYF	TGTGCCAGCAGTTCAGCTTATGGGACACCAAAAGCCTACGAGCAGTACTTC	TRBV7-2	-	-	TRBJ2-7
CASKLAGAVDTQYF	TGCGCCAGCAAGCTAGCGGGAGCGGTAGATACGCAGTATTTT	TRBV5-1	-	TRBD2	TRBJ2-3
CASSPRAGGPPSGQETQYF	TGTGCCAGCTCACCACGAGCGGGAGGGCCACCTTCAGGTCAAGAGACCCAGTACTTC	TRBV18	-	TRBD2	TRBJ2-5
CAWSASSYEQYF	TGTGCCTGGAGTGCTAGCAGTTACGAGCAGTACTTC	TRBV30	-	-	TRBJ2-7
CASSLTVNGYTF	TGTGCCAGCAGCTTGACAGTGAATGGCTACACCTTC	TRBV5-6	few	-	TRBJ1-2
CASSLFKSGGGTEAFF	TGTGCCAGCAGTTTATTTAAGTCGGGGGGAGGAACTGAAGCTTTCTTT	TRBV28	-	-	TRBJ1-1
CASGRLTGELFF	TGTGCCAGCGGCAGGCTCACCGGGGAGCTGTTTTTT	TRBV28	few	-	TRBJ2-2
CASRATGGTYTF	TGTGCCAGCAGAGCGACAGGGGGGACTTACACCTTC	TRBV7-9	-	TRBD1	TRBJ1-2